This T cell receptor beta chain stems from a study of blood T cells in healthy people across ages. The ends were cut back, 4 bases at V and 0 bases at J, with 16 bases in the middle. This CDR3 has 16 residues. The germline gives CDR1 SQVTM, CDR2 ANQGSEA. This clonotype has more than one count but fewer than ten. Alongside a J-beta primer mix, a sample-barcoded 5' primer served in a second PCR lasting 7 to 11 cycles. TCRdb re-analysed the 5' RACE reads in MiXCR, keeping a single row per CDR3 protein. The repertoire includes 780,000 or so distinct CDR3 sequences, 25% of them detected once, and approximately 4% sits in the top ten. These data are also associated with another study on T cells of mothers and their children.

The source material was blood. This chain uses TRBV29-1 with TRBJ2-1, with D hard to call. The clonotype was recovered from a boy under 18 in good health. The chain's CDR3 is CSVVADAQSSYNEQFF. The CDR3 DNA follows: TGCAGCGTTGTAGCCGACGCTCAGAGCTCCTACAATGAGCAGTTCTTC.